This T cell receptor (beta chain) was recorded in a study of neurological immune-mediated disorders (dated by TCRdb to about 2019). Notes on the research overall: Among the approximately 35 multiple sclerosis patients, relapsing-remitting MS accounted for some 30 and secondary progressive MS accounted for 3. Longitudinal samples, technical triplicates and paired sorted CD4+ and CD8+ T-cell subsets, alongside PBMC samples, were included among the roughly 100 TCR-beta libraries. The cohort comprised about 68 subjects: about 14 HAM/TSP patients, approximately 34 multiple sclerosis patients and 20 or so healthy controls. Peripheral blood TCR-beta repertoires from patients with HTLV-I-associated myelopathy (HAM/TSP), patients with multiple sclerosis, and healthy controls were compared in the study using UMI-based sequencing. Broader findings and caveats from the paper: TCR clonal expansion was highest in HAM/TSP patients and lowest in MS patients, with MS patients falling below even healthy controls. No identical CDR3 amino acid sequences were shared among expanded clones across subjects, suggesting private TCR-beta repertoires in all groups. Phylogenetic analysis grouped repertoires from 18 of 34 MS patients into a cluster of related CDR3 sequences, suggesting a possible repertoire-level signature. No clinical or MRI features were associated with the MS cluster, and the authors said that larger cohorts are needed.

This clonotype was seen many times. Its binding antigen is unknown. No base quality values were provided; no much bigger clone lies one nucleotide off. CDR1 and CDR2 were assigned from the germline V gene as SGHTA and FQGNSA. The V and J ends are trimmed by 1 base and 3 bases, leaving 9 bases between them. The CDR3 numbers 14 residues from cysteine through phenylalanine. This entry keeps only the CDR3 DNA: 42 bases, framed from base 1. For unsorted PBMC libraries, 2 million PBMCs were used after storage in RNAlater at -80 degrees C until RNA extraction. The multiple sclerosis patients were enrolled in a US clinical protocol that used magnetic resonance imaging to evaluate disease progression. Peripheral blood underwent Ficoll-Hypaque density gradient centrifugation to isolate PBMCs, which were then cryopreserved in liquid nitrogen. To synthesize cDNA, template-switch 5'RACE was performed with a primer carrying a 10-nucleotide random unique molecular identifier so that each TCR transcript was tagged. Every sequencing run covered 15-18 subjects and yielded more than 200 million TCR-beta sequences. Total RNA was extracted with the RNeasy kit. The KAPA Real-time Library Amplification kit was used to amplify TCR-beta VDJ regions with primers for the TCR constant region and the 5'RACE anchor. A first PCR added sample indexes and Illumina adaptors, after which a second PCR increased the library yield. After Ampure bead purification, the TCR product of roughly 650 bp was size-selected on a 2% E-gel SizeSelection system. Before pooling, library quality was checked on a Bioanalyzer, concentration was measured with Qubit, and libraries were quantified with the Kapa Library Quantification kit. Paired-end 2 x 150 bp sequencing of the libraries was performed on an Illumina HiSeq 2500. To increase sequence diversity, roughly 24-31% phiX was spiked into each library pool. In the original analysis: The UMI-based MiGEC pipeline processed quality-filtered reads and removed over 75% of raw TCR sequences during error correction. VDJ genes were aligned to IMGT germline references, and each clonotype was defined by a unique CDR3 amino acid sequence together with V-J genes. VDJtools evaluated clonal expansion, Shannon diversity and CDR3 relatedness (CalcPairwiseDistances, ClusterSamples); CLCbio workbench built phylogenetic trees. Using coefficient-of-variation modelling across technical triplicates, the study counted a clone as expanded if it had at least 8 unique UMIs. Using fastp at Q25 and MiXCR, TCRdb reprocessed the public reads and kept productive beta chains. Here each entry gathers all rows of one CDR3 protein and keeps the most common genes and DNA. The V and J calls were determined by TCRdb, not by the authors. The sample table contains about 71,000 distinct CDR3 sequences; only one count was recorded for around 3% of them. The ten largest clones represent about 4% of the sample.

The sample consisted of PBMCs. The chain uses TRBV7-2 and TRBJ1-1; there is no confident call for the D gene. This TCR derives from a man in his forties with multiple sclerosis. At the DNA level, the sequence is TGTGCCAGCAGCTTAGTCCTCGGGGACACTGAAGCTTTCTTT. Translated, this gives CASSLVLGDTEAFF.